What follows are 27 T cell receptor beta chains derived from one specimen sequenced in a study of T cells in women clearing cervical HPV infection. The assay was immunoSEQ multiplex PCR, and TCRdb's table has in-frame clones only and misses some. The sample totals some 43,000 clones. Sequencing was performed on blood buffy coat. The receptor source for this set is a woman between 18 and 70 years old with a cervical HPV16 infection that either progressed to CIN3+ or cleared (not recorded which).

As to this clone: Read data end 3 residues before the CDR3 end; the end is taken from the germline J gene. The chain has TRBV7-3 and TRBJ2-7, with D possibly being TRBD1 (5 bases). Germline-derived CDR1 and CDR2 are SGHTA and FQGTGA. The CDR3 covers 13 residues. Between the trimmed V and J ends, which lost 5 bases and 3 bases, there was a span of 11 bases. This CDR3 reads CASSALTGYEQYF. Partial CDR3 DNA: TGTGCCAGCAGCGCCTTAACAGGCTACGAG.

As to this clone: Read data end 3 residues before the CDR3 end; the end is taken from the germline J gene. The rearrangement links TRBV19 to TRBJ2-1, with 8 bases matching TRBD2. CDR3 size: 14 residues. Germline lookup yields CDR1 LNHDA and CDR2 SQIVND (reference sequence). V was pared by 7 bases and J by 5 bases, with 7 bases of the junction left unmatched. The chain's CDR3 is CASNLGGGHNEQFF. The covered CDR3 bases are TGTGCCAGTAATCTGGGCGGGGGGCACAATGAG.

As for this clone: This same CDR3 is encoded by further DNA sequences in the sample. CDR3: CASSLQGTGNTIYF. CDR3 DNA (partial): TGTGCCAGCAGCTTACAGGGGACTGGAAACACC. The chain employs TRBV5-6 and TRBJ1-3, with 7 bases identical to TRBD1. The read terminates 3 residues before the CDR3 end, so the remaining end is supplied by the germline J gene. The CDR3 is 14 residues long. In germline, CDR1 is SGHDT, CDR2 YYEEEE. V was clipped by 2 bases and J by 2 bases; unmatched bases: 1.

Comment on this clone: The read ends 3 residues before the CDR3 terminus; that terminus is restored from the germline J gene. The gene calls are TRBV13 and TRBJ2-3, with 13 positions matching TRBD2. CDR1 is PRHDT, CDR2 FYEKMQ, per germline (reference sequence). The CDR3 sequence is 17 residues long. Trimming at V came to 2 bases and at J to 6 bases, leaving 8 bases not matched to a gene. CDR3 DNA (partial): TGTGCCAGCAGCTTAAGACTAGCGGGGGGTCATTTCGATACG. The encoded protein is CASSLRLAGGHFDT. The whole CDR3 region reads CASSLRLAGGHFDTQYF. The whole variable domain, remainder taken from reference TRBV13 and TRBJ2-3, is AAGVIQSPRHLIKEKRETATLKCYPIPRHDTVYWYQQGPGQDPQFLISFYEKMQSDKGSIPDRFSAQQFSDYHSELNMSSLELGDSALYFCASSLRLAGGHFDTQYFGPGTRLTVL.

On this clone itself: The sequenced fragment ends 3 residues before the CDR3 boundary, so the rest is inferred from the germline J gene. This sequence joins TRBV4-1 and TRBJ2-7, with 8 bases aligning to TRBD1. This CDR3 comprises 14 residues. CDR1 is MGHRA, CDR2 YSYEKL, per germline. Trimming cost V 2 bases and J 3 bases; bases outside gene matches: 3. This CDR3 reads CASSQRDRYYEQYF. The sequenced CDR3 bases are TGCGCCAGCAGCCAACGGGACAGGTACTACGAG.

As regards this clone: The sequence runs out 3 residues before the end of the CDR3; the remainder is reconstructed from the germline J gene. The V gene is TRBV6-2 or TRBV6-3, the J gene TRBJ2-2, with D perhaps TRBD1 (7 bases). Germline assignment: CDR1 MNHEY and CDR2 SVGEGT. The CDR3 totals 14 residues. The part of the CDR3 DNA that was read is TGTGCCAGCAGGAAAGGGACAGCGGGTGAAAAG. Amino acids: CASRKGTAGEK. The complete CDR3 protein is CASRKGTAGEKLFF.

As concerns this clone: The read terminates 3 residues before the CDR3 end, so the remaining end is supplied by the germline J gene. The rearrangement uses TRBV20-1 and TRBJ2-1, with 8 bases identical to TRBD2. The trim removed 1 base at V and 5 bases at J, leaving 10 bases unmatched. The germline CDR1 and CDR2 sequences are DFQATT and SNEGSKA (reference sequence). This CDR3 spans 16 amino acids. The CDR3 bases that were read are TGCAGTGCTAGAGGGGCCGGGACTAGATCCCACAATGAG. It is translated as CSARGAGTRSHNE. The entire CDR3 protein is CSARGAGTRSHNEQFF.

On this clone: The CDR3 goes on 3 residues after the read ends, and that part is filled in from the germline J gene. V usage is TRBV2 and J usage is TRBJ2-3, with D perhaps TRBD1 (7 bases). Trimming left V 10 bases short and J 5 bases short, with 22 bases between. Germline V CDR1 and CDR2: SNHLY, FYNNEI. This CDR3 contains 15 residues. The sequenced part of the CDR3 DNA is TGTGCCAACCCTGGGGCAGGGGGGAGGTTAGATACG. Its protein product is CANPGAGGRLDT. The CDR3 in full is CANPGAGGRLDTQYF.

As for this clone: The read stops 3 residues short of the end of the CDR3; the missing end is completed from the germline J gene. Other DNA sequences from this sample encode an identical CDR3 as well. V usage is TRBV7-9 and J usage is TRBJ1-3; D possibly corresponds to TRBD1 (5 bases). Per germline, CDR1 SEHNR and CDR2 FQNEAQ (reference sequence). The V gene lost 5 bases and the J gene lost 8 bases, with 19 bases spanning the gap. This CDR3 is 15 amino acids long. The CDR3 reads CASSPRWAGLDTIYF. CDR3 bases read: TGTGCCAGCAGCCCAAGATGGGCAGGGTTGGACACC.

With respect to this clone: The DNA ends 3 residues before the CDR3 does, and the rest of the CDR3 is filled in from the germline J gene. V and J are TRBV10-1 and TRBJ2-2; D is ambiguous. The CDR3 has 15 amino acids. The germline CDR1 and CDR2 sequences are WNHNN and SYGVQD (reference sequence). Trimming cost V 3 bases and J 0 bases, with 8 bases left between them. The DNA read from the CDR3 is TGCGCCAGCAGTGATACAGAATCGAACACCGGGGAG. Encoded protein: CASSDTESNTGE. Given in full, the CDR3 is CASSDTESNTGELFF.

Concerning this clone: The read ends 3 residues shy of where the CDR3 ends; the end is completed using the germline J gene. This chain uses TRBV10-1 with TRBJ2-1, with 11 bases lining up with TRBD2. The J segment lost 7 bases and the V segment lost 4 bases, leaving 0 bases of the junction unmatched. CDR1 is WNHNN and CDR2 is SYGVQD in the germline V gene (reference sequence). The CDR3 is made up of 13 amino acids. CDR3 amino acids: CASSGLAGNEQFF. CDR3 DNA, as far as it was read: TGCGCCAGCAGTGGACTAGCGGGGAATGAG.

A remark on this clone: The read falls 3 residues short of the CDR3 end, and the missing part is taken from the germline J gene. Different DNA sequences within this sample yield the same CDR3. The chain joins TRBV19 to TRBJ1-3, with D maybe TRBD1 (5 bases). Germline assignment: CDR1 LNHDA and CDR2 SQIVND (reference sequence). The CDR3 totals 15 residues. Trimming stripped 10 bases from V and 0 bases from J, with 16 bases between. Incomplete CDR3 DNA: TGTGCCACCACACGACAGAGGAGCTCTGGAAACACC. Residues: CATTRQRSSGNT. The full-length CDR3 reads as CATTRQRSSGNTIYF.

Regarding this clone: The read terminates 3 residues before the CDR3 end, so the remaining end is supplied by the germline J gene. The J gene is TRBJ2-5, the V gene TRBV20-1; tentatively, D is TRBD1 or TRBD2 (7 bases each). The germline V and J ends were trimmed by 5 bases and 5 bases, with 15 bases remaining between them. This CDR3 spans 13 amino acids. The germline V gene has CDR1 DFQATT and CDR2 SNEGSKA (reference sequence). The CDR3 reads CSALQGGGETQYF. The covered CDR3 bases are TGCAGTGCTCTCCAGGGGGGAGGGGAGACC.

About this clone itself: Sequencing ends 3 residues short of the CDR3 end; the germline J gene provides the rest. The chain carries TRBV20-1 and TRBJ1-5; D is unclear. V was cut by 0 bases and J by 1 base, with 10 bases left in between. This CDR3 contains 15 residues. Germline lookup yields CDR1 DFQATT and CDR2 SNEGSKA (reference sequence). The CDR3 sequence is CSARDDGGSNQPQHF. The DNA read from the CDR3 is TGCAGTGCTAGAGACGACGGCGGAAGCAATCAGCCC.

CDR3 loop: CASSSGLSDTYTF. The CDR3 DNA, read in part, is TGTGCCAGCAGCTCCGGACTGTCAGATACC. The rearrangement links TRBV7-9 to TRBJ1-2; D call uncertain. Read coverage stops 3 residues before the CDR3 terminus; the germline J gene supplies the remainder. Germline CDR1 and CDR2: SEHNR and FQNEAQ (reference sequence). The CDR3 length is 13 residues.

The CDR3 loop is CASSPDRAKYNEQFF. The sequenced CDR3 bases are TGTGCCAGCTCACCCGACAGGGCCAAATACAATGAG. This chain joins TRBV18 and TRBJ2-1; 7 bases are a match to TRBD1. The read is 3 residues too short to cover the CDR3 end, so that end is filled in from the germline J gene. The V gene's germline CDR1 is KGHSH and CDR2 LQKENI. Losses at the gene ends were 3 bases for V and 4 bases for J; bases not matched to a gene: 6. CDR3 length equals 15 residues.

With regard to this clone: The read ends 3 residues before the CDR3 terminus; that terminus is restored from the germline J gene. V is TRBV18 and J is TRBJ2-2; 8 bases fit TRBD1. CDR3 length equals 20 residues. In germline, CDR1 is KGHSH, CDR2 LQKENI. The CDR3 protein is CASSPLHPGQGSSGANVLFF. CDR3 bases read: TGTGCCAGCTCACCACTACACCCTGGACAGGGTAGCTCTGGGGCCAACGTG.

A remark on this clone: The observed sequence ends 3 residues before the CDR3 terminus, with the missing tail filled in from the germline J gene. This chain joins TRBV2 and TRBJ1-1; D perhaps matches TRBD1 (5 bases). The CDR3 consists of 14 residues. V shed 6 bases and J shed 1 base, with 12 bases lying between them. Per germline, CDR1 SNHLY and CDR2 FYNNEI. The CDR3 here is CASRNPTGNTEAFF. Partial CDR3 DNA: TGTGCCAGCAGGAACCCAACAGGGAACACTGAA. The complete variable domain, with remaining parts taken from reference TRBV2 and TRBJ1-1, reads EPEVTQTPSHQVTQMGQEVILRCVPISNHLYFYWYRQILGQKVEFLVSFYNNEISEKSEIFDDQFSVERPDGSNFTLKIRSTKLEDSAMYFCASRNPTGNTEAFFGQGTRLTVV.

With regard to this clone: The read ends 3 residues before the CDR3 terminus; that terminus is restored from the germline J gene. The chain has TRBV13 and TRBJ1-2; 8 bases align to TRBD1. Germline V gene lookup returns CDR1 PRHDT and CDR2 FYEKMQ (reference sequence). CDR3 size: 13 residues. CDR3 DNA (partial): TGTGCCAGCAGCTTACTTGGGACAGGTCGC. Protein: CASSLLGTGR. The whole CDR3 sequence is CASSLLGTGRYTF.

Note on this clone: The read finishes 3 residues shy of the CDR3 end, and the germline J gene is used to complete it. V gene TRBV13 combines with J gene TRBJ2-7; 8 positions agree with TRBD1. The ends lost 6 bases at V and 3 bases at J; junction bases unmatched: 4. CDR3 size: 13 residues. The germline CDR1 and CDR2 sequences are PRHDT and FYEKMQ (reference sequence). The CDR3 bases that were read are TGTGCCAGCAGTATCGGGACAGGCTACGAG. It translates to CASSIGTGYE. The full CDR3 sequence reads CASSIGTGYEQYF.

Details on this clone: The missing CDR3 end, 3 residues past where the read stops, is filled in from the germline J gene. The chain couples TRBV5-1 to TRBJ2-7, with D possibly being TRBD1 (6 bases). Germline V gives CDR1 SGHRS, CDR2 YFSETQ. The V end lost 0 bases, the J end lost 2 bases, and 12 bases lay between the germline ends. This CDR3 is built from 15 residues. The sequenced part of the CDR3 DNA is TGCGCCAGCAGCTTGGCCAGCCAGGGGCCCTACGAG. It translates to CASSLASQGPYE. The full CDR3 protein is CASSLASQGPYEQYF.

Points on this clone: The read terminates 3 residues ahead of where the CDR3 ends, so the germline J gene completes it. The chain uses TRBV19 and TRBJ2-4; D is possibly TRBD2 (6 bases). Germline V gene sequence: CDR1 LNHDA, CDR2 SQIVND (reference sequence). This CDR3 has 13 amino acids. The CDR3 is CAVGGRSPYGQYF. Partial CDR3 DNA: TGTGCCGTCGGGGGAAGGTCCCCCTATGGT.

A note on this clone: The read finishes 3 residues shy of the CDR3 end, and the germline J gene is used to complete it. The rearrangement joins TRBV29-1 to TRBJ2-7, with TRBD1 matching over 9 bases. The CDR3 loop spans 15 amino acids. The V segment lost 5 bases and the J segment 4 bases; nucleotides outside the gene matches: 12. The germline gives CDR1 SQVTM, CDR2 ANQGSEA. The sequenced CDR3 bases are TGCAGCGTTAGAATAACAGGGGGCAATGGGTACGAG. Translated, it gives CSVRITGGNGYE. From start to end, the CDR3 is CSVRITGGNGYEQYF.

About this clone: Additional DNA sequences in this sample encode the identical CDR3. The CDR3 here is CASSEDREGEKLFF. The CDR3 DNA, read in part, is TGTGCCAGCAGCGAGGACAGGGAGGGGGAAAAA. This chain links TRBV5-4 with TRBJ1-4; TRBD1 matches 8 bases. Read coverage stops 3 residues before the CDR3 terminus; the germline J gene supplies the remainder. The CDR3 runs to 14 residues. V was clipped by 4 bases and J by 8 bases; unmatched bases: 7. The V gene's germline CDR1 is SGHNT and CDR2 YYREEE (reference sequence).

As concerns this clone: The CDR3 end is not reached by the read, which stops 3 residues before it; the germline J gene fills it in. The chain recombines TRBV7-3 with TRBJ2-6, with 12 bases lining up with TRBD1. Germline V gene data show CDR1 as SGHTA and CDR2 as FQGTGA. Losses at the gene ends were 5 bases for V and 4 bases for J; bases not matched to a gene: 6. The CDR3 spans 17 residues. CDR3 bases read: TGTGCCAGCAGCCGGGGACAGGGGGCTTCAGGGGCCAACGTC. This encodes CASSRGQGASGANV. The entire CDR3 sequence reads CASSRGQGASGANVLTF.

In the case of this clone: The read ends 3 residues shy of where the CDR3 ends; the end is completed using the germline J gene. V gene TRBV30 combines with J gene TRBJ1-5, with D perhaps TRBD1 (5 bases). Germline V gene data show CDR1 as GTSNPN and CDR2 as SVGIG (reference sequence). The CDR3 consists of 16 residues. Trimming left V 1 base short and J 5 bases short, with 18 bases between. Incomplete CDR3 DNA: TGTGCCTGGAGTGACCGGGCGGACGGAGGGGATCAGCCC. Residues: CAWSDRADGGDQP. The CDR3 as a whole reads CAWSDRADGGDQPQHF.

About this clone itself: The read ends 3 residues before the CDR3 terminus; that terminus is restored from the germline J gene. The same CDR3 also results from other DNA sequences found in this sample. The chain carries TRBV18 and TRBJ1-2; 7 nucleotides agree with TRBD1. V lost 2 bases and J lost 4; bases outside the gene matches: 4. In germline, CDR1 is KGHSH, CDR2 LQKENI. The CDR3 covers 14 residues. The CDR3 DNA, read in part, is TGTGCCAGCTCACCAGAGACAGGGAGCTATGGC. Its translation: CASSPETGSYG. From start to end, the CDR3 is CASSPETGSYGYTF.